This TCR beta chain derives from a study of CD8 T cells in Susac syndrome. Trimming cost V 2 bases and J 11 bases, with 11 bases left between them. The CDR3 consists of 12 residues. Per germline, CDR1 SGHNT and CDR2 YYREEE (reference sequence). CD8+ and CD4+ blood T cells underwent TCR beta sequencing. TEMRA cells were FACS-enriched, while CD8+ and CD4+ T cells were negatively isolated. Random-hexamer reverse transcription was applied to roughly 0.5 to 1 ug RNA. Amplification of TCR beta CDR3 used immunoSEQ multiplex PCR across 54 Vbeta and 13 Jbeta. TCRdb reanalysed the immunoSEQ multiplex PCR reads using MiXCR and keeps one entry per CDR3 protein. The sample carries approximately 120,000 distinct CDR3 sequences, 85% to 95% recorded once.

The sequence came from a human donor with multiple sclerosis. V usage is TRBV5-4 and J usage is TRBJ1-5, with D possibly TRBD1 on 6 matching bases. Sequenced input: CD8+ T cells from PBMCs. Here the CDR3 DNA reads TGTGCCAGCAGCTTCCTGGGGGACACCCAGCATTTT. Residues: CASSFLGDTQHF.